These 15 T cell receptor beta chains share one sample of origin, sequenced in a study of T cell repertoires in aging, cancer and after chemotherapy (dated by TCRdb to between 2017 and 2020). Genomic DNA extracted from peripheral blood, rather than sorted cells or RNA, was used as the source for amplification of TCR beta rearrangements. Data came from an Illumina MiSeq. Rearranged TRB sequences spanning V, D and J segments were amplified by multiplex touch-down PCR using a mixed TRB-A/B primer pool. The raw public reads went through TCRdb reprocessing: fastp at Q25, MiXCR clone calling, in-frame beta chains kept. Here each entry gathers all rows of one CDR3 protein and keeps the most common genes and DNA. In all, the sample holds about 5,300 distinct CDR3 sequences, and roughly 26% of those were seen once. In total, the top ten clones hold 31% of the sample. What was sequenced was blood. The receptors were sampled from a human donor with a solid tumor.

This chain links TRBV7-2 with TRBJ2-3; D may correspond to TRBD1 or TRBD2 (6 bases each). Deletions cut 5 bases from V and 3 bases from J, with 15 bases between. Germline lookup yields CDR1 SGHTA and CDR2 FQGNSA. This CDR3 region has 15 residues. CDR3 coding DNA: TGTGCCAGCAGCCCCTACTCGGGGGCTACAGATACGCAGTATTTT. Amino acids: CASSPYSGATDTQYF.

This clonotype was seen a handful of times. The V and J genes are TRBV20-1 and TRBJ2-2; D is possibly TRBD1 or TRBD2 (6 bases each). Trimming pared 3 bases from V and 6 bases from J, leaving 11 bases between. Germline loops: CDR1 DFQATT, CDR2 SNEGSKA (reference sequence). The CDR3 runs to 13 residues. CDR3 sequence reads: CSASPGASGELFF. CDR3 nucleotides: TGCAGTGCTAGCCCGGGGGCCTCCGGGGAGCTGTTTTTT.

This clonotype is medium-sized (0.01 to 0.1%). The CDR3 coding sequence is TGTGCCAGCAGTTTCGGGACGGTGGAGACCCAGTACTTC. Its translation is CASSFGTVETQYF. The chain combines TRBV27 with TRBJ2-5; the D gene could be TRBD1 or TRBD2 (5 bases each). Germline assignment: CDR1 MNHEY and CDR2 SMNVEV (reference sequence). V was trimmed by 3 bases and J by 5 bases, leaving 10 bases between them. The CDR3 has 13 amino acids.

By share, this clonotype ranks as medium-sized. The rearrangement uses TRBV29-1 and TRBJ2-7; 9 nucleotides agree with TRBD2. The CDR3 is 13 residues long. Germline V gives CDR1 SQVTM, CDR2 ANQGSEA. The V gene end was trimmed by 4 bases and the J gene end by 5 bases; junction bases not matched to a gene: 6. CDR3 in amino acids: CSVVSSGIHEQYF. CDR3 in DNA: TGCAGCGTTGTGTCTAGCGGGATTCACGAGCAGTACTTC.

This chain links TRBV20-1 with TRBJ2-1; tentatively, D is TRBD2 (6 bases). In germline, CDR1 is DFQATT, CDR2 SNEGSKA (reference sequence). The germline V and J ends were trimmed by 3 bases and 9 bases, with 12 bases remaining between them. The CDR3 contains 12 residues. The CDR3 nucleotides are TGCAGTGCTAGCCGGGAGTGGGGTGAGCAGTTCTTC. The encoded protein is CSASREWGEQFF.

This chain links TRBV19 with TRBJ2-4; no clear D. V lost 5 bases and J 3 bases, leaving 5 bases between the germline ends. This CDR3 spans 12 amino acids. Per the germline V gene, CDR1 is LNHDA and CDR2 is SQIVND (reference sequence). CDR3 DNA sequence: TGTGCCAGTAGTTACAGCAAAAACATTCAGTACTTC. Translating gives CASSYSKNIQYF.

The chain uses TRBV5-6 and TRBJ2-3; TRBD2 aligns across 11 bases. Germline V lookup: CDR1 SGHDT, CDR2 YYEEEE. The CDR3 is 15 residues long. With 4 bases clipped from V and 7 bases from J, the junction kept 8 bases outside the gene matches. The CDR3: CASSQGLAAPNTQYF. In DNA form, the CDR3 reads TGTGCCAGCAGCCAGGGACTAGCGGCCCCGAATACGCAGTATTTT.

The genes are TRBV7-9 and TRBJ1-4, with D possibly being TRBD1 (5 bases). Trimming shortened V by 8 bases and J by 8 bases, and 18 bases separated the two germline ends. The CDR3 is made up of 14 amino acids. From germline, CDR1 is SEHNR and CDR2 FQNEAQ (reference sequence). The CDR3 region is CASSGAPRDEKLFF. The DNA for the CDR3 is TGTGCCAGCTCTGGGGCCCCAAGGGACGAAAAACTGTTTTTT.

Turning to this clonotype: Since a much larger clone is just one base distant, this may be a read error. This chain links TRBV27 with TRBJ1-5; D gene unclear. CDR1 and CDR2 from the germline V gene are MNHEY and SMNVEV (reference sequence). This CDR3 is 14 amino acids long. The CDR3 DNA reads as TGTGCCAGCAGTTTAAGGGTGAGCAATCAGACCCAGCATTTT. This encodes CASSLRVSNQTQHF.

In its sample, this clonotype is medium-sized. The V and J genes are TRBV15 and TRBJ2-5; a weak D match, TRBD2 (5 bases). Per germline, CDR1 LNHNV and CDR2 YYDKDF (reference sequence). Trimming pared 1 base from V and 1 base from J, leaving 13 bases between. CDR3 length equals 16 residues. The CDR3 DNA sequence: TGTGCCACCAGCAGAGGAGGGATCGGTACCCAAGAGACCCAGTACTTC. Encoded protein: CATSRGGIGTQETQYF.

This clonotype qualifies as medium-sized. This chain joins TRBV27 and TRBJ2-1; TRBD2 aligns across 13 bases. CDR1 is MNHEY, CDR2 SMNVEV, per germline (reference sequence). With V trimmed by 3 bases and J by 4 bases, 9 bases remained unmatched. This CDR3 is built from 18 residues. CDR3 bases: TGTGCCAGCAGTTTGGGACTAGCGGGATCCCCCCTATACAATGAGCAGTTCTTC. It codes for CASSLGLAGSPLYNEQFF.

The V call is TRBV27, the J call TRBJ2-5; 8 positions agree with TRBD2. The germline V gene has CDR1 MNHEY and CDR2 SMNVEV (reference sequence). The V and J ends lost 3 bases and 1 base, in that order; junction bases with no gene match: 4. This CDR3 contains 15 residues. CDR3 region: CASSFSLAGQETQYF. The CDR3 coding sequence is TGTGCCAGCAGTTTTTCCCTAGCGGGCCAAGAGACCCAGTACTTC.

Notes on this clonotype: One junction end does not reproduce the germline sequence, and a read error may be involved. The gene calls are TRBV4-2 and TRBJ2-7; D possibly corresponds to TRBD2 (6 bases). The CDR3 has 16 residues. Germline V gives CDR1 LGHNA, CDR2 YNFKEQ. The CDR3 sequence: CASSQDLTGRGNEQYF. CDR3 coding DNA: TGCGCCAGCAGCCAAGATCTAACCGGGAGAGGTAACGAGCAGTACTTC.

By share, this clonotype ranks as medium-sized. The V call is TRBV6-2 or TRBV6-3, the J call TRBJ1-4; no clear D gene. CDR1 MNHEY and CDR2 SVGEGT come from the germline V gene. The CDR3 consists of 18 residues. V was pared by 4 bases and J by 3 bases, with 21 bases between. CDR3 nucleotides: TGTGCCAGCAGTTTCACCGGGCTCCCTGGAGGTTCTAATGAAAAACTGTTTTTT. Amino acid sequence: CASSFTGLPGGSNEKLFF.

This chain joins TRBV6-6 and TRBJ2-5; D is ambiguous. Germline V gene lookup returns CDR1 MNHNY and CDR2 SVGAGI (reference sequence). V was clipped by 7 bases and J by 5 bases, with 11 bases between them. This CDR3 is built from 12 residues. The CDR3 region is CASNPPGETQYF. The CDR3 DNA reads TGTGCCAGCAACCCTCCCGGGGAGACCCAGTACTTC.